What follows describes a single TCR beta chain. As yet, its antigen is unknown. One end of the junction varies from germline; a read error may be responsible. The data stem from a study of response to subunit inactivated influenza vaccine. Study outcomes and limitations: It was the authors' suggestion that each seasonal influenza vaccination recruits few new T cells.

The CDR3 has 15 amino acids. Germline V gene lookup returns CDR1 SEHNR and CDR2 FQNEAQ (reference sequence). One entry per CDR3 protein, called by TCRdb with MiXCR from the RT-PCR reads. The sample holds 500,000 to 750,000 distinct CDR3 sequences, less than 15% seen once. The chain is built from TRBV7-9 and TRBJ2-3; D not certain. The receptor comes from a man in his fifties who received an inactivated influenza vaccine. Here the sequenced sample was PBMCs from blood, taken 11 to 12 days after vaccination. The CDR3 sequence: CASSVAGQHTDTQYF. CDR3 sequence (DNA): TGTGCCAGCAGCGTAGCCGGGCAGCACACAGATACGCAGTATTTT.